The 17 T cell receptor beta chains reported below all come from one sample, sequenced in a study of shared clonotypes between healthy human individuals. Only in-frame clones appear in the TCRdb table, and some are missing; sequencing was by immunoSEQ multiplex PCR. The table shows over a million clones, with roughly 96% occurring only once. Sequenced: naive CD4+ T cells sorted from blood. Subset specified: CD45RA+ positively selected. These TCRs come from a man aged 25 to 40 in good health.

The gene calls are TRBV18 and TRBJ2-1; 12 bases agree with TRBD2. After removal of 1 base from V and 9 bases from J, the junction contained 7 bases not matched to a gene. Per the germline V gene, CDR1 is KGHSH and CDR2 is LQKENI. The CDR3 totals 16 residues. The CDR3 DNA sequence: TGTGCCAGCTCACCACGGGGGACTAGCGGGTACGGTGAGCAGTTCTTC. This gives the protein CASSPRGTSGYGEQFF.

The V call is TRBV6-5, the J call TRBJ2-7, with 7 bases matching TRBD1. This CDR3 is built from 13 residues. Trimming at V came to 6 bases and at J to 3 bases, leaving 5 bases not matched to a gene. The germline CDR1 and CDR2 sequences are MNHEY and SVGAGI. CDR3 bases: TGTGCCAGCAGAACAGGGGTGATCTACGAGCAGTACTTC. Translation: CASRTGVIYEQYF.

The rearrangement joins TRBV19 to TRBJ2-3; D unresolved. This CDR3 region has 12 residues. From germline, CDR1 is LNHDA and CDR2 SQIVND (reference sequence). V was pared by 3 bases and J by 4 bases, with 5 bases between. This chain's CDR3 is CASSMSPDTQYF. CDR3 in DNA: TGTGCCAGTAGTATGTCTCCAGATACGCAGTATTTT.

The gene calls are TRBV5-1 and TRBJ2-7; TRBD2 matches 7 bases. CDR3 size: 11 residues. Germline V gene lookup returns CDR1 SGHRS and CDR2 YFSETQ. J was trimmed by 6 bases and V by 6 bases; bases with no gene match: 3. The chain's CDR3 is CASTGGGEQYF. The CDR3 nucleotides read TGCGCCAGCACGGGCGGGGGCGAGCAGTACTTC.

The J gene is TRBJ2-1, the V gene TRBV5-4; D ambiguous. V lost 3 bases and J lost 7, with 5 bases in between. CDR1 is SGHNT, CDR2 YYREEE, per germline (reference sequence). The CDR3 has 11 amino acids. The chain's CDR3 is CASSSINEQFF. For the CDR3, the DNA is TGTGCCAGCAGCTCTATTAATGAGCAGTTCTTC.

This rearrangement joins TRBV6-6 to TRBJ2-1, with TRBD1 matching 7 bases. Trimming removed 6 bases from V and 0 bases from J; junction bases left unmatched: 5. Per germline, CDR1 MNHNY and CDR2 SVGAGI (reference sequence). CDR3 length: 15 residues. The chain's CDR3 is CASRDRPGSYNEQFF. Here the CDR3 DNA reads TGTGCCAGCAGGGACAGGCCAGGCTCCTACAATGAGCAGTTCTTC.

The J gene is TRBJ2-1, the V gene TRBV18; D is uncertain. The V gene lost 0 bases and the J gene lost 9 bases, with 12 bases spanning the gap. The CDR3 loop spans 14 amino acids. Germline-derived CDR1 and CDR2 are KGHSH and LQKENI. The CDR3 nucleotides are TGTGCCAGCTCACCACCACACAGATCCGGTGAGCAGTTCTTC. Encoded protein: CASSPPHRSGEQFF. The full variable domain, its missing parts supplied by reference TRBV18 and TRBJ2-1, is NAGVMQNPRHLVRRRGQEARLRCSPMKGHSHVYWYRQLPEEGLKFMVYLQKENIIDESGMPKERFSAEFPKEGPSILRIQQVVRGDSAAYFCASSPPHRSGEQFFGPGTRLTVL.

The chain employs TRBV7-3 and TRBJ2-3, with 12 bases lining up with TRBD2. J was trimmed by 0 bases and V by 5 bases; bases with no gene match: 6. The CDR3 contains 17 residues. From germline, CDR1 is SGHTA and CDR2 FQGTGA. The chain's CDR3 is CASSDRTSGTSTDTQYF. The CDR3 DNA follows: TGTGCCAGCAGCGACCGGACTAGCGGGACCAGCACAGATACGCAGTATTTT.

V is TRBV10-2 and J is TRBJ2-2; tentatively, D is TRBD2 (6 bases). Germline CDR1 reads WSHSY; CDR2 reads SAAADI. The length of the CDR3 is 15 residues. V lost 7 bases and J 4 bases, leaving 16 bases between the germline ends. The CDR3 is CASNLVASATGELFF. DNA for the CDR3: TGCGCCAGCAATCTGGTTGCTAGCGCCACCGGGGAGCTGTTTTTT.

This chain links TRBV7-3 with TRBJ2-7, with 10 bases aligning to TRBD2. CDR1 and CDR2 (germline): SGHTA, FQGTGA. Germline trimming cut 5 bases from V and 4 bases from J; bases unmatched to any gene: 23. The CDR3 extends over 20 amino acids. The chain's CDR3 is CASSTNRTGVLGLAWYEQYF. The CDR3 nucleotides are TGTGCCAGCAGCACCAATAGAACAGGGGTATTGGGACTAGCGTGGTACGAGCAGTACTTC.

This chain connects TRBV7-2 to TRBJ2-7; no definite D call. This CDR3 is built from 13 residues. Trimming shortened V by 5 bases and J by 3 bases, and 11 bases separated the two germline ends. The germline V gene has CDR1 SGHTA and CDR2 FQGNSA. CDR3 DNA: TGTGCCAGCAGCGTAGGATGGGACTACGAGCAGTACTTC. Amino acids: CASSVGWDYEQYF.

In this sample, this clone turned up once. The chain is built from TRBV25-1 and TRBJ1-3, with D perhaps matching TRBD1 (5 bases). V gave up 5 bases and J gave up 2 bases, with 7 bases separating them. Germline V gene sequence: CDR1 MGHDK, CDR2 SYGVNS. The CDR3 spans 13 residues. The CDR3 spells CASSSRAGNTIYF. Written as DNA, the CDR3 is TGTGCCAGCAGTTCCAGGGCTGGAAACACCATATATTTT.

V usage is TRBV27 and J usage is TRBJ2-1; 11 bases are shared with TRBD2. V was pared by 6 bases and J by 6 bases, with 4 bases of the junction left unmatched. Per the germline V gene, CDR1 is MNHEY and CDR2 is SMNVEV (reference sequence). CDR3 size: 14 residues. CDR3 residues: CASRLAGASNEQFF. The DNA of the CDR3 is TGTGCCAGCAGACTAGCGGGAGCTAGCAATGAGCAGTTCTTC.

The chain carries TRBV7-9 and TRBJ1-5; D is unclear. Per germline, CDR1 SEHNR and CDR2 FQNEAQ (reference sequence). V dropped 1 base and J dropped 7 bases, with 11 bases sitting between them. The CDR3 spans 14 residues. The CDR3: CASSLEGFGQPQHF. CDR3 nucleotides: TGTGCCAGCAGCTTAGAAGGGTTTGGGCAGCCCCAGCATTTT.

The J gene is TRBJ2-5, the V gene TRBV4-3; TRBD2 aligns across 9 bases. The junction had 5 bases not matched to a gene; V was cut back by 1 base and J by 5 bases. The CDR3 sequence is 15 residues long. Per germline, CDR1 LGHNA and CDR2 YSLEER. CDR3 sequence reads: CASSQVNLAGETQYF. Written as DNA, the CDR3 is TGCGCCAGCAGCCAAGTGAACCTAGCGGGGGAGACCCAGTACTTC.

CDR3 nucleotide sequence: TGTGCCAGCAGCTTAGTGAGTGTTGGTTTCCAAGAGACCCAGTACTTC. It encodes CASSLVSVGFQETQYF. This chain joins TRBV7-2 and TRBJ2-5; no clear D gene. The CDR3 length is 16 residues. Germline V gene sequence: CDR1 SGHTA, CDR2 FQGNSA. The V gene lost 1 base and the J gene lost 1 base, with 13 bases spanning the gap.

This clone was seen a few times. The chain uses TRBV6-4 and TRBJ1-5; tentatively, D is TRBD1 (5 bases). Germline V gene sequence: CDR1 MRHNA, CDR2 SNTAGT. V was trimmed by 4 bases and J by 6 bases, leaving 16 bases between them. This CDR3 region has 15 residues. This CDR3 reads CASSVNGASSQPQHF. The DNA for the CDR3 is TGTGCCAGCAGTGTTAATGGGGCATCGAGTCAGCCCCAGCATTTT.